The present T cell receptor (beta chain) was sequenced within a study of beta chain features in type 1 diabetes. About the study: What patients shared with healthy donors was a similar profile of age, gender and cell yields. Findings of the study overall: Compared to healthy donors, patients appeared to have naive, central memory and Treg TCRB repertoires that were more alike. Shortening that was moderate but significant affected the TCRB CDR3s of Type 1 diabetes patients in all four CD4+ subsets.

The whole isolated RNA underwent reverse transcription, so sequencing captured expressed TCRB transcripts. The average read count of naive, central memory and regulatory T cell samples was some 3.9 million. The method was immunoSEQ multiplex PCR; TCRdb's version includes in-frame clones alone and lacks a portion of them. The table has hundreds of thousands of clones, approximately 11% seen once. Trimming pared 6 bases from V and 6 bases from J, leaving 7 bases between. The CDR3 sequence is 11 residues long. The germline gives CDR1 SGHVS, CDR2 FQNEAQ. A single heparinised draw of approximately 100 mL on average was taken per donor. This clone was observed a handful of times. The antigen is not known.

The chain couples TRBV7-8 to TRBJ2-3; the D is unclear. The sequence came from a young man with type 1 diabetes. Source material: naive CD4+ T cells from blood. The CDR3 reads CASRANDTQYF. CDR3 bases: TGTGCCAGCAGGGCCAATGATACGCAGTATTTT. Combining the CDR3 with reference TRBV7-8 and TRBJ2-3 gives the whole variable domain GAGVSQSPRYKVAKRGQDVALRCDPISGHVSLFWYQQALGQGPEFLTYFQNEAQLDKSGLPSDRFFAERPEGSVSTLKIQRTQQEDSAVYLCASRANDTQYFGPGTRLTVL.